This T cell receptor (beta chain) derives from a study of OX40 agonist ivuxolimab in advanced cancers. The wider study: Patients received ivuxolimab, an agonistic anti-OX40 (CD134) antibody. Averaging roughly 60 years in age, with a range of roughly 20 to 90, the cohort was about 86% male. Points from the study as a whole: At 0.1 to 3.0 mg/kg, CD4+ and CD8+ blood T cells expanded clonally by week 6.

Clones were sequenced by immunoSEQ multiplex PCR, and TCRdb holds only the in-frame ones, with some missing. The top ten clones hold roughly 1% of a sample with some 140,000 clones, roughly 91% of them seen once. Regarding this clone: Antigen specificity is unknown.

The germline V gene encodes CDR1 LGHNT and CDR2 FRNRAP. The trim removed 6 bases at V and 0 bases at J, leaving 3 bases unmatched. The CDR3 sequence is 15 residues long. The receptor comes from an adult with an advanced solid tumor such as melanoma, head and neck, liver or kidney cancer. Specimen: CD4+ or CD8+ T cells sorted from blood, collected in a trial of the OX40 agonist ivuxolimab. The chain employs TRBV12-5 and TRBJ2-2; 8 positions agree with TRBD1. The CDR3 nucleotides read TGTGCTAGTGGGATGGGACAGGCGAACACCGGGGAGCTGTTTTTT. This encodes CASGMGQANTGELFF. Based on the CDR3 plus reference TRBV12-5 and TRBJ2-2, the full variable domain is DARVTQTPRHKVTEMGQEVTMRCQPILGHNTVFWYRQTMMQGLELLAYFRNRAPLDDSGMPKDRFSAEMPDATLATLKIQPSEPRDSAVYFCASGMGQANTGELFFGEGSRLTVL.